Detailed here is one T cell receptor beta chain. Its antigen is undetermined. This CDR3 spans 15 amino acids. V was clipped by 4 bases and J by 2 bases, with 13 bases between them. Germline CDR1 ENHRY, CDR2 SYGVKD. A deep-level run was used for the assay. Only in-frame clones appear in the TCRdb table, and some are missing; sequencing was by immunoSEQ multiplex PCR. The sample contains 700,000 to 950,000 clones, 90% to 98% of which appear only once. CD8 cells regarded as naive lacked CD45RO, were positively chosen for CCR7, and omitted terminally differentiated effector memory CD45RA+ cells. These data originate in a study of shared clonotypes between healthy human individuals. Study results and limitations: Non-shared clonotypes had lower generation probabilities than clonotypes shared by all four sorted-subset donors.

Specimen: naive CD8+ T cells sorted from blood. This clonotype was obtained from a man aged 30-40 years in good health. This sequence joins TRBV10-3 and TRBJ2-3; D perhaps matches TRBD1 (5 bases). CDR3 in amino acids: CAISGLGPHTDTQYF. In DNA form, the CDR3 reads TGTGCCATCAGTGGGTTGGGGCCCCACACAGATACGCAGTATTTT.